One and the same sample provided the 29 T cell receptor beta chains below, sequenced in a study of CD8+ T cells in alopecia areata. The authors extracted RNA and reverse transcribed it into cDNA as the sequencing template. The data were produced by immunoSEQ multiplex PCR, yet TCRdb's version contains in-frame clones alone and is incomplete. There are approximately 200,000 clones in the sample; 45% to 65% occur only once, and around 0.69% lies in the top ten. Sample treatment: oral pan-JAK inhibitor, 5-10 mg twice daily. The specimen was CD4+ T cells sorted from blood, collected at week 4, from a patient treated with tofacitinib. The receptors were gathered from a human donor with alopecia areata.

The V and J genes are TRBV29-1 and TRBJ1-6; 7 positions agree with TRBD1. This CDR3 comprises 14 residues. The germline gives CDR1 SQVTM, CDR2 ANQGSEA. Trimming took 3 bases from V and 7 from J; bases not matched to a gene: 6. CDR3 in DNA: TGCAGCGTTGACCGGACAGGATCGAATTCACCCCTCCACTTT. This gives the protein CSVDRTGSNSPLHF.

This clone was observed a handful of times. As DNA, the CDR3 is TGCAGCGTCACGACAGGGTACAATCAGCCCCAGCATTTT. As protein: CSVTTGYNQPQHF. The chain couples TRBV29-1 to TRBJ1-5; 7 bases align to TRBD1. There are 13 residues in the CDR3. V lost 6 bases to trimming and J lost 3 bases; unmatched junction nucleotides: 5. Germline loops: CDR1 SQVTM, CDR2 ANQGSEA.

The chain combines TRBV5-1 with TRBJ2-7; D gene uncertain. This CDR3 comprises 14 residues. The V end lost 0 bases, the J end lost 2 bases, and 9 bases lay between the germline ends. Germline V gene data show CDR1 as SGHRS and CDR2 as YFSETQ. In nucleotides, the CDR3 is TGCGCCAGCAGCTTGGGGTCGGGCCCCTACGAGCAGTACTTC. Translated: CASSLGSGPYEQYF.

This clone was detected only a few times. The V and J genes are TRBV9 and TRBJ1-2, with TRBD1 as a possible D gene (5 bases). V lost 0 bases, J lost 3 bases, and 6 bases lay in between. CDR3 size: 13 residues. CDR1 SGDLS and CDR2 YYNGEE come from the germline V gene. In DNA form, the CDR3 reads TGTGCCAGCAGCGTAGTGGGGGACTATGGCTACACCTTC. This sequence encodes CASSVVGDYGYTF.

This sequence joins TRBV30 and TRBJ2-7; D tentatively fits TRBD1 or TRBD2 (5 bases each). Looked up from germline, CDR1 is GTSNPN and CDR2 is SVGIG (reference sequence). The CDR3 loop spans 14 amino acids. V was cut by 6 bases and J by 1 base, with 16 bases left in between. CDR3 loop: CACYDSGSSYEQYF. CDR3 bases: TGTGCCTGTTACGACTCAGGGAGTTCCTACGAGCAGTACTTC.

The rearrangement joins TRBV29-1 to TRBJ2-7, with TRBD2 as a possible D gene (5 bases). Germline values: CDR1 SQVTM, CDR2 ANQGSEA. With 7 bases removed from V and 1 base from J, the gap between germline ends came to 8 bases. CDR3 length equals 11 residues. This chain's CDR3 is CSAGGSYEQYF. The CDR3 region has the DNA TGCAGCGCCGGAGGTTCCTACGAGCAGTACTTC.

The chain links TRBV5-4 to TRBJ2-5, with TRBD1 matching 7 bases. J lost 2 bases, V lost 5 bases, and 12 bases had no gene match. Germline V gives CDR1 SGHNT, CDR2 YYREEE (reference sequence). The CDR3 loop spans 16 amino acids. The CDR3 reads CASSRRTGADQETQYF. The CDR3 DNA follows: TGTGCCAGCAGTCGTCGGACAGGAGCGGATCAAGAGACCCAGTACTTC.

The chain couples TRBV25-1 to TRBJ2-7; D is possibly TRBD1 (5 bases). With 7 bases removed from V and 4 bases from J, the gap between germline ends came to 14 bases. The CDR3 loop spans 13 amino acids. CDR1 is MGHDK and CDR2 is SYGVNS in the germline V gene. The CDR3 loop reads CASTPTAQYEQYF. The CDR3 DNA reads TGTGCCAGCACCCCGACAGCCCAATACGAGCAGTACTTC.

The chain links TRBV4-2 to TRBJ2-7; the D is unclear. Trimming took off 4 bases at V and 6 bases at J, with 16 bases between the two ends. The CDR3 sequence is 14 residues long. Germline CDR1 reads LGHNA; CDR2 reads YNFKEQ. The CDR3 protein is CASSRGLQTGEQYF. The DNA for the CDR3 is TGTGCCAGCAGCCGGGGTCTGCAGACTGGCGAGCAGTACTTC.

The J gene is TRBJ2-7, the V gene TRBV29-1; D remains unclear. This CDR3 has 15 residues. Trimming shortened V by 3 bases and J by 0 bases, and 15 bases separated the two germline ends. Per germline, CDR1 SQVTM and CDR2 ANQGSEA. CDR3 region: CSVEWHLICSYEQYF. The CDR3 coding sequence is TGCAGCGTTGAGTGGCACTTAATATGCTCCTACGAGCAGTACTTC.

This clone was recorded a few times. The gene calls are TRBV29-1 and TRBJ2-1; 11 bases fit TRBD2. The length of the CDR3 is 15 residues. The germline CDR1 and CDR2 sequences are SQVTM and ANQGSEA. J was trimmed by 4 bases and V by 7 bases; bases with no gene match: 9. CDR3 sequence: CSGGRGLAAYNEQFF. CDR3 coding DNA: TGCAGCGGTGGGAGGGGACTAGCGGCTTACAATGAGCAGTTCTTC.

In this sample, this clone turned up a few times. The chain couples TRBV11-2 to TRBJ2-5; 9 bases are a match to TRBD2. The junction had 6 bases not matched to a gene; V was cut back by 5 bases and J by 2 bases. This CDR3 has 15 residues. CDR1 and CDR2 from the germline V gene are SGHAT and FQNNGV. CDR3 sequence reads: CASSPLAGRQETQYF. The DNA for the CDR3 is TGTGCCAGCAGCCCACTAGCGGGCCGGCAAGAGACCCAGTACTTC.

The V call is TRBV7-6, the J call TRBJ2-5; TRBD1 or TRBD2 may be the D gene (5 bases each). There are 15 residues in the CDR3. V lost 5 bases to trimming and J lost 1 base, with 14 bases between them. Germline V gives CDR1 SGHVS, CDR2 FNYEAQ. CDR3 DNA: TGTGCCAGCAGCCGCGCCGGGGCAGTCCAAGAGACCCAGTACTTC. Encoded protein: CASSRAGAVQETQYF.

CDR3 protein: CASSIAKNQPQHF. CDR3 DNA sequence: TGTGCCAGTAGTATCGCCAAGAATCAGCCCCAGCATTTT. The genes are TRBV19 and TRBJ1-5; D is unresolved. Germline V lookup: CDR1 LNHDA, CDR2 SQIVND (reference sequence). This CDR3 has 13 amino acids. The V and J ends lost 3 bases and 4 bases respectively, with 7 bases between them. The variable domain in full, with the rest retrieved from reference TRBV19 and TRBJ1-5, is DGGITQSPKYLFRKEGQNVTLSCEQNLNHDAMYWYRQDPGQGLRLIYYSQIVNDFQKGDIAEGYSVSREKKESFPLTVTSAQKNPTAFYLCASSIAKNQPQHFGDGTRLSIL.

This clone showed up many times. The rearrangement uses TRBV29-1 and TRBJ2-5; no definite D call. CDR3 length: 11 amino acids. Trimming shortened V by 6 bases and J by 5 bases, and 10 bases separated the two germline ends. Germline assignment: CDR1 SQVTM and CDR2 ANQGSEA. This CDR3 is CSVLGGETQYF. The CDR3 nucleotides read TGCAGCGTCCTGGGTGGGGAGACCCAGTACTTC.

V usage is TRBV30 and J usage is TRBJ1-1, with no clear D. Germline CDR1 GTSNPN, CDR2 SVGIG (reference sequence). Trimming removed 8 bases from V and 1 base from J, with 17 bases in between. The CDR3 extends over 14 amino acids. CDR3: CANERLGSNTEAFF. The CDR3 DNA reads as TGTGCCAATGAACGACTTGGGTCGAACACTGAAGCTTTCTTT.

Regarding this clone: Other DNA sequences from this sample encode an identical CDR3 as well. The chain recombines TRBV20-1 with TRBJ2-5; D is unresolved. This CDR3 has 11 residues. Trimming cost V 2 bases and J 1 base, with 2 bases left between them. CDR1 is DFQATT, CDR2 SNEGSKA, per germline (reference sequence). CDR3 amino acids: CSARTQETQYF. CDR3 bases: TGCAGTGCTAGAACCCAAGAGACCCAGTACTTC.

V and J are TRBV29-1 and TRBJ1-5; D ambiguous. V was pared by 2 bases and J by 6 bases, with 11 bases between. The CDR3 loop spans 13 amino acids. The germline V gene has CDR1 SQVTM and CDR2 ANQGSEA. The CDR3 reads CSVESGAGQPQHF. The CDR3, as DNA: TGCAGCGTTGAATCGGGCGCCGGTCAGCCCCAGCATTTT.

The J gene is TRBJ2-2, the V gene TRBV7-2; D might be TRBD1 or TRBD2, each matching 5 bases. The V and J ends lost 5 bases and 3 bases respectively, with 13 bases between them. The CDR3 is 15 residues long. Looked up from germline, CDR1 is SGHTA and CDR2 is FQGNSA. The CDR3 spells CASSPAGADTGELFF. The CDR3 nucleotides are TGTGCCAGCAGCCCCGCCGGGGCGGACACCGGGGAGCTGTTTTTT.

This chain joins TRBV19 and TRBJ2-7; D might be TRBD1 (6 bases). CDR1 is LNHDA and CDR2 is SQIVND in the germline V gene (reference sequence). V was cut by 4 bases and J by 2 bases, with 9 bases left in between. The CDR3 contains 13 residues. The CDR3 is CASSRDTTYEQYF. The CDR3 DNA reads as TGTGCCAGTAGTAGGGACACCACCTACGAGCAGTACTTC.

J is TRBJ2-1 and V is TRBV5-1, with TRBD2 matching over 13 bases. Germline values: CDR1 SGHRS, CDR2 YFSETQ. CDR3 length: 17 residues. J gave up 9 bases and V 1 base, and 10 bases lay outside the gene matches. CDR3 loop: CASSLPRTSGSRGEQFF. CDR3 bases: TGCGCCAGCAGCTTGCCCCGGACTAGCGGGAGTAGGGGTGAGCAGTTCTTC.

The CDR3 sequence is CASSPSASYEQYF. The CDR3 DNA reads TGTGCCAGCAGCCCCAGCGCCAGCTACGAGCAGTACTTC. The V and J genes are TRBV11-3 and TRBJ2-7; D is undetermined. The CDR3 runs 13 residues. Trimming took 5 bases from V and 3 from J, leaving 11 bases between them. Germline CDR1 SGHNT, CDR2 YENEEA.

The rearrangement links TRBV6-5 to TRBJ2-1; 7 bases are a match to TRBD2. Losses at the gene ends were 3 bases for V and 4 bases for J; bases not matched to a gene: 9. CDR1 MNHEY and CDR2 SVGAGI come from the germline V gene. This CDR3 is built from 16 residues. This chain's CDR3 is CASSYRRTSAYNEQFF. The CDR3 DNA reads TGTGCCAGCAGTTATCGTAGAACTAGCGCGTACAATGAGCAGTTCTTC.

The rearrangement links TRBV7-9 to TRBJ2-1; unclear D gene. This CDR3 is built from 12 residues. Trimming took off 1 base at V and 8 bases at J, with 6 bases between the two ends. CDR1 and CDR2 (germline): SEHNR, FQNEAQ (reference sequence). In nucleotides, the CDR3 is TGTGCCAGCAGCTTAGAGTTTCATGAGCAGTTCTTC. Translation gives CASSLEFHEQFF.

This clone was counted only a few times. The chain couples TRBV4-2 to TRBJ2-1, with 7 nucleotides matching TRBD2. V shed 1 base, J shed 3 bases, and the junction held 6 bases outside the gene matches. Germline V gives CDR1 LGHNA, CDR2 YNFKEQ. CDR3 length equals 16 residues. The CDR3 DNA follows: TGTGCCAGCAGCCAAGGGGCTAGCGGTCTCTACAATGAGCAGTTCTTC. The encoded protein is CASSQGASGLYNEQFF.

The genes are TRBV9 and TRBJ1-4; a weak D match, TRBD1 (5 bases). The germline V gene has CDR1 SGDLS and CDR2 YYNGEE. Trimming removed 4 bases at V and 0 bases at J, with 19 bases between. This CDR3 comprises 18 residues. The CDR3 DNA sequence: TGTGCCAGCAGCCCTCCACCAGGCGGGGGGACAACTAATGAAAAACTGTTTTTT. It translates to CASSPPPGGGTTNEKLFF. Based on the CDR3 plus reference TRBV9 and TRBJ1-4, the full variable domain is DSGVTQTPKHLITATGQRVTLRCSPRSGDLSVYWYQQSLDQGLQFLIQYYNGEERAKGNILERFSAQQFPDLHSELNLSSLELGDSALYFCASSPPPGGGTTNEKLFFGSGTQLSVL.

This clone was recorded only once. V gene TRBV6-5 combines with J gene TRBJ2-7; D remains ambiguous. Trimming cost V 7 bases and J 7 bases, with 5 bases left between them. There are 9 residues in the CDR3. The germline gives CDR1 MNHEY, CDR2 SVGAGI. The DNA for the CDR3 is TGTGCCAGCATCCCAGAGCAGTACTTC. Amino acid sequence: CASIPEQYF.

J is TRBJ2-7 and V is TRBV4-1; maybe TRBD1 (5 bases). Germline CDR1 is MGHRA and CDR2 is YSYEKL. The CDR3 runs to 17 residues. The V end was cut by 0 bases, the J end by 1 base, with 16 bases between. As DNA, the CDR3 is TGCGCCAGCAGCCAAGAAGGCCCAGGGATAGTTTCCTACGAGCAGTACTTC. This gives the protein CASSQEGPGIVSYEQYF.

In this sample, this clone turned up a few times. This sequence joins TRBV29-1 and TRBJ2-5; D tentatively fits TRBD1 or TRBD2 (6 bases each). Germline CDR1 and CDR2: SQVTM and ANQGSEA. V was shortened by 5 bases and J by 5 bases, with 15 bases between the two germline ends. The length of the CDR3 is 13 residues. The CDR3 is CSVPKEGVETQYF. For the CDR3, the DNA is TGCAGCGTTCCCAAGGAGGGGGTGGAGACCCAGTACTTC.